These T cell receptor beta chains were read from a single sample in a study of Ad26.COV2.S vaccination and SARS-CoV-2 variants. Clones were sequenced by immunoSEQ multiplex PCR, and TCRdb holds only the in-frame ones, with some missing. Of some 240,000 clones in the sample, roughly 89% were seen once. The sequencing here drew on peripheral blood, taken in a trial of Ad26.COV2.S vaccine versus placebo. The origin of the receptors is a person between 18 and 59 years old who received the Ad26.COV2.S COVID-19 vaccine or a placebo. Both conserved end residues are part of each CDR3. A D gene is named only where the DNA matches it firmly. Size is omitted from some rows. Given values are once, few, many or a class for expanded clones.

len,v_gene,abundance,j_gene,d_gene,CDR3nt,CDR3aa
13,TRBV10-3,NA,TRBJ2-3,NA,TGTGCCATCAGTGGAGAGGGCACAGATACGCAGTATTTT,CAISGEGTDTQYF
15,TRBV18,NA,TRBJ1-4,TRBD1,TGTGCCAGCTCACTGGGGACAGGGTTGAATGAAAAACTGTTTTTT,CASSLGTGLNEKLFF
12,TRBV12-5,NA,TRBJ2-3,NA,TGTGCTAGTGGTTTGAGGGCAGATACGCAGTATTTT,CASGLRADTQYF
14,TRBV30,few,TRBJ1-6,NA,TGTGCCTGGAGTGGTAGGCCGAGACTTTCACCCCTCCACTTT,CAWSGRPRLSPLHF
13,TRBV5-4,NA,TRBJ1-2,NA,TGTGCCAGCACCCGACAGACGAACTATGGCTACACCTTC,CASTRQTNYGYTF
17,TRBV27,NA,TRBJ2-3,TRBD1,TGTGCCAGCAGGCCCCGGGACAGGGCCCCCAACAGGTATACGCAGTATTTT,CASRPRDRAPNRYTQYF
16,TRBV6-2/TRBV6-3,NA,TRBJ2-2,NA,TGTGCCAGCAGTACCCTGCGGTTCGCGAACACCGGGGAGCTGTTTTTT,CASSTLRFANTGELFF
13,TRBV7-9,NA,TRBJ1-2,NA,TGTGCCAGCAGCGACAGCAACAGCTATGGCTACACCTTC,CASSDSNSYGYTF
16,TRBV7-9,NA,TRBJ2-3,TRBD1,TGTGCCAGCAGGTCCCTGGGACAGGGGGGCGCAGATACGCAGTATTTT,CASRSLGQGGADTQYF
12,TRBV5-1,once,TRBJ2-3,NA,TGCGCCAGCAGCTTACAGGGAAATACGCAGTATTTT,CASSLQGNTQYF
18,TRBV5-6,NA,TRBJ2-1,TRBD2,TGTGCCAGCAGCCCAGCTACTCTACTAGCGGGAGTTCTCAATGAGCAGTTCTTC,CASSPATLLAGVLNEQFF
13,TRBV18,NA,TRBJ2-5,NA,TGTGCCAGCTCACCGCGACAGAAAGAGACCCAGTACTTC,CASSPRQKETQYF
17,TRBV11-2,NA,TRBJ2-4,NA,TGTGCCAGCAGCTTAATCAGGGGCGGGTTAGGCAAAAACATTCAGTACTTC,CASSLIRGGLGKNIQYF
15,TRBV9,NA,TRBJ2-1,TRBD2,TGTGCCAGCAGCGTAGCGGGAGGGCCGGTGAATGAGCAGTTCTTC,CASSVAGGPVNEQFF
14,TRBV20-1,few,TRBJ1-5,NA,TGCAGTGCTAGTGCTACCGGTAGCAATCAGCCCCAGCATTTT,CSASATGSNQPQHF
24,TRBV18,once,TRBJ2-1,TRBD2,TGTGCCAGCTCACCACCGAGGATTTTTTCTACCGGGACTAGCGGGAGAGCGCAATACAATGAGCAGTTCTTC,CASSPPRIFSTGTSGRAQYNEQFF
13,TRBV30,NA,TRBJ1-3,NA,TGTGCCTGGAAGGAGAGGGTGCTCGGCACCATATATTTT,CAWKERVLGTIYF
15,TRBV7-3,NA,TRBJ2-1,NA,TGTGCCAGCAGCCTGGGGGATAGCTCCTACAATGAGCAGTTCTTC,CASSLGDSSYNEQFF
13,TRBV6-6,NA,TRBJ2-5,NA,TGTGCCAGCAGTTACAGGGTTAGCGAGACCCAGTACTTC,CASSYRVSETQYF
12,TRBV6-5,NA,TRBJ2-7,NA,TGTGCCAGCAGTCCCAATTCCTACGAGCAGTACTTC,CASSPNSYEQYF
14,TRBV19,NA,TRBJ2-3,TRBD2,TGTGCCACCACTCTCGGGAGGTATGGAGATACGCAGTATTTT,CATTLGRYGDTQYF
15,TRBV6-5,NA,TRBJ2-5,TRBD2,TGTGCCAGCAGGGGTAGCGGGAAATCCCAAGAGACCCAGTACTTC,CASRGSGKSQETQYF
12,TRBV29-1,NA,TRBJ1-1,NA,TGCAGCGCAAAACAGGGGAACACTGAAGCTTTCTTT,CSAKQGNTEAFF
13,TRBV7-3,NA,TRBJ2-3,NA,TGTGCCAGCAGCGATACCCTCGGTAAGACGCAGTATTTT,CASSDTLGKTQYF
16,TRBV29-1,once,TRBJ1-4,NA,TGCAGCGCCAAAGGCCGATCAGGGACGGGGACTGAAAAACTGTTTTTT,CSAKGRSGTGTEKLFF
14,TRBV2,NA,TRBJ2-1,NA,TGTGCCAGCAGTCGGATACTTAGTACCAATGAGCAGTTCTTC,CASSRILSTNEQFF
13,TRBV5-1,once,TRBJ1-1,NA,TGCGCCAGCAGTCCTCGGGAGGACACTGAAGCTTTCTTT,CASSPREDTEAFF
15,TRBV15,NA,TRBJ1-1,TRBD1,TGTGCCACCAGCAGAGTAGATTCAGGGGGAACTGAAGCTTTCTTT,CATSRVDSGGTEAFF
14,TRBV6-2/TRBV6-3,once,TRBJ1-1,NA,TGTGCCAGCAGTTACAACCGGGGCCGAGGTGAAGCTTTCTTT,CASSYNRGRGEAFF
17,TRBV9,once,TRBJ2-3,TRBD1,TGTGCCAGCAGCGACCGACAGGGCACTACGAGCACAGATACGCAGTATTTT,CASSDRQGTTSTDTQYF
13,TRBV5-4,NA,TRBJ1-2,NA,TGTGCCAGCAGCTTGGGAACAGGGTATAGCTACACCTTC,CASSLGTGYSYTF
14,TRBV11-2,NA,TRBJ1-1,TRBD1,TGTGCCAGCAGCGTAGACAGGGGAGGGACTGAAGCTTTCTTT,CASSVDRGGTEAFF
11,TRBV11-2,NA,TRBJ2-5,NA,TGTGCCAGCAGCGCAGGGGAGACCCAGTACTTC,CASSAGETQYF
16,TRBV11-2,NA,TRBJ2-7,NA,TGTGCCAGCAGCTTATTGGGTACAGGGACGGCCTACGAGCAGTACTTC,CASSLLGTGTAYEQYF
16,TRBV7-2,NA,TRBJ2-2,NA,TGTGCCAGCAGCTTGGAGGGCCAGATTAACACCGGGGAGCTGTTTTTT,CASSLEGQINTGELFF
13,TRBV29-1,NA,TRBJ1-6,NA,TGCAGCACCCAAGCCACGTATAATTCACCCCTCCACTTT,CSTQATYNSPLHF
16,TRBV18,NA,TRBJ2-5,TRBD1,TGTGCCAGCTCACCGAGACAGGGGGCTCGCCAAGAGACCCAGTACTTC,CASSPRQGARQETQYF
14,TRBV6-4,NA,TRBJ2-3,NA,TGTGCCAGCAGTGAGCAGCGACAAACAGATACGCAGTATTTT,CASSEQRQTDTQYF
19,TRBV7-3,NA,TRBJ2-6,NA,TGTGCCAGCAGCCCTCGGTTAGGGACCCGATTTTCTGGGGCCAACGTCCTGACTTTC,CASSPRLGTRFSGANVLTF
14,TRBV20-1,once,TRBJ2-6,NA,TGCAGTGCTAGTAGGGGAACTGGGGCCAACGTCCTGACTTTC,CSASRGTGANVLTF
11,TRBV7-9,NA,TRBJ2-1,NA,TGTGCCAGCACTGGTCGGGTAGGGCAGTTCTTC,CASTGRVGQFF
14,TRBV19,NA,TRBJ1-4,NA,TGTGCCAGTTCCCCCCCGGGGCCGAGTGAAAAACTGTTTTTT,CASSPPGPSEKLFF
13,TRBV19,NA,TRBJ2-3,NA,TGTGCCACCCACGGGCGGGTATCAGATACGCAGTATTTT,CATHGRVSDTQYF
13,TRBV3-1/TRBV3-2,NA,TRBJ2-3,NA,TGTGCCAGCAGCCGTTTAACGGGAGATACGCAGTATTTT,CASSRLTGDTQYF
16,TRBV7-2,NA,TRBJ2-5,TRBD2,TGTGCCAGCAGCGCCTCTAGCGGGGGGGCGGGAGAGACCCAGTACTTC,CASSASSGGAGETQYF
16,TRBV19,NA,TRBJ1-4,NA,TGTGCCAGTAGTATACTCTTCGCCGGGGGTGGCGAAAAACTGTTTTTT,CASSILFAGGGEKLFF
14,TRBV10-3,NA,TRBJ1-1,TRBD1,TGTGCCATCAGTCAGACAGGGGATGTGACTGAAGCTTTCTTT,CAISQTGDVTEAFF
15,TRBV5-4,once,TRBJ2-5,TRBD1,TGTGCCAGCAGCTTGTGGGACAGGGGGCAGGAGACCCAGTACTTC,CASSLWDRGQETQYF
13,TRBV19,few,TRBJ1-4,NA,TGTGCCAGTAGTAGCCGGCAACCCGAAAAACTGTTTTTT,CASSSRQPEKLFF
13,TRBV15,NA,TRBJ2-3,NA,TGTGCCACCAGCAGAGTAACAACGGGTACGCAGTATTTT,CATSRVTTGTQYF
15,TRBV7-2,NA,TRBJ2-4,NA,TGTGCCAGCAGCCCCAACGGGGGGCGCGAAAACATTCAGTACTTC,CASSPNGGRENIQYF
15,TRBV7-9,NA,TRBJ2-2,TRBD2,TGTGCCAGCAGCTCCCGGGGGGGGTTCGCCGGGGAGCTGTTTTTT,CASSSRGGFAGELFF